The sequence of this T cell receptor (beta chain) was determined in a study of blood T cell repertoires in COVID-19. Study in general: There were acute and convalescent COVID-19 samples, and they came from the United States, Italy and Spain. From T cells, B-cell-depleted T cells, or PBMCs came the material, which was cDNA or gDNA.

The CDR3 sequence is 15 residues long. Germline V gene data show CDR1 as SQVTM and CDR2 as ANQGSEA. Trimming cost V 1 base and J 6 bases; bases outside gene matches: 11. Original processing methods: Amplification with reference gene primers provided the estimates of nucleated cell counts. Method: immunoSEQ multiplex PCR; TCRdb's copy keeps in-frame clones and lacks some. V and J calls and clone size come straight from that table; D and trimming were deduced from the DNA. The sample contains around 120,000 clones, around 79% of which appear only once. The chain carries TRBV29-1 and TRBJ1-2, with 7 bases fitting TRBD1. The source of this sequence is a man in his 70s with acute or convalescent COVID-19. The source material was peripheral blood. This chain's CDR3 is CSVEGLAGGSHGYTF. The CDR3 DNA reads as TGCAGCGTTGAAGGCTTGGCAGGGGGAAGCCATGGCTACACCTTC.